This TCR beta chain was retrieved from a study of cytotoxic CD8 clonotypes in ibrutinib-treated CLL (TCRdb year 2021). A note on the overall study: The cohort had over ten relapsed/refractory and more than 14 treatment-naive patients; fewer than 18 were IGHV unmutated. Partial responses were observed in approximately 24 patients and complete responses in 2; after a median follow-up of about 69 months, remission was maintained in 14 patients and progression was observed in some 12. Response samples were obtained after a median of roughly eleven months of treatment, with a range of about 6 to 40 months. Samples averaged approximately 260,000 productive templates and about 94,000 productive rearrangements. Of the approximately 87 people in the trial, about 25 had longitudinal samples available. Cryopreserved peripheral blood mononuclear cells were collected at three points: before therapy, at response, and at either sustained remission or disease progression. The study at large found these results: An increase in clonality was observed at ibrutinib response, with clonality remaining stable during sustained remission and falling back toward baseline at progression. Public clonotypes were rare and either shrank or stayed stable during treatment, and the rise in clonality at ibrutinib response reflected expansion of private clonotypes. Sampling times were not matched between patients in sustained remission and patients whose disease was progressing, and lymph node repertoires were not examined. At baseline, clonality was higher than in age-matched healthy donors and showed a strong correlation with circulating CD8+ T-cell counts.

Via the germline V gene (reference sequence), CDR1 is LNHNV and CDR2 YYDKDF. The CDR3 contains 18 residues, cysteine and phenylalanine counted. Of all the DNA, just the CDR3 is kept, 54 bases in frame from base 1. V loses 0 bases at its end and J loses 7 bases; junction bases beyond the gene matches: 12. For TCR beta library preparation, 1.5 to 2 micrograms of genomic DNA were isolated from cryopreserved PBMCs. Longitudinal blood samples from CLL patients on ibrutinib monotherapy were analyzed using high-throughput TCR beta sequencing. Patients were enrolled in a phase 2 open-label single-center ibrutinib monotherapy trial. On a MiSeq, deep resolution sequencing aimed for a depth between 1 in 1 million and 1 in 200,000 T cells, with each clonotype covered 10x on average. TCR beta libraries were generated with the immunoSEQ hsTCRB Kit. From the authors' description of their analysis: Data were analyzed with ImmunoSEQ Data Assistant and ImmunoSEQ Analyzer, with V, D and J genes assigned per IMGT definitions. Clonality, with values ranging from 0 to 1, was calculated as one minus the normalized Shannon entropy of productive rearrangement frequencies. Only overrepresented clonotypes making up at least 0.05% of each patient's repertoire were included in the public clonotype analysis. About twelve age-matched healthy donor repertoires from immuneACCESS were used as controls for clonality. Entries here come from immuneACCESS through TCRdb and include only in-frame sequences with V and J called. Some clones fail to appear in such tables; in the studies checked, an unresolved V gene covers under half of the shortfall, and the cause of the remainder is unknown. V, J and clone size are those of that table, while D and trimming were read from the DNA. The table for this sample lists some 300,000 clones; approximately 80% of them were counted only once. The top ten hold 6.5% to 8.5% of the sample.

A remark on this clone: What antigen it recognizes has not been identified. No base quality information exists; no much larger clone differs at one position.

Here the chain combines TRBV15 and TRBJ2-7, with 13 bases aligning to TRBD2. The clonotype originates from a human donor with chronic lymphocytic leukemia. The sequences come from PBMCs, collected before ibrutinib treatment. The DNA sequence follows: TGTGCCACCAGCAGAGAGATCGCAGGACTAGCGGGAGTTCGTGAGCAGTACTTC. The encoded protein is CATSREIAGLAGVREQYF.